Reported below is one T cell receptor (beta chain). Source study methods: Reference gene primer amplification in the assay estimated nucleated cell counts. TCRdb keeps only in-frame clones here, not all; method: immunoSEQ multiplex PCR. The V and J calls and the clone size are those of that table, but D and trimming were determined from the DNA. The sample comprises about 35,000 clones, about 90% of which are singletons, and around 9.6% rests with the top ten. This entry is derived from a study of blood T cell repertoires in COVID-19. Study summary: Sources were T cells, B-cell-depleted T cells, or PBMCs; the material itself was cDNA or gDNA.

Germline V gene sequence: CDR1 LGHDT, CDR2 YNNKEL (reference sequence). The CDR3 loop spans 12 amino acids. Trimming stripped 8 bases from V and 5 bases from J, with 12 bases between. The TCR originated in a human donor in a cohort sampled during active COVID-19. This chain joins TRBV3-1 (or the pseudogene TRBV3-2) and TRBJ2-5, with D perhaps matching TRBD2 (6 bases). Material: peripheral blood. DNA for the CDR3: TGTGCCAGCTCCACTAGCAGTGAGACCCAGTACTTC. It encodes CASSTSSETQYF.